The 29 T cell receptor beta chains presented below share a single source sample, sequenced in a study of Ad26.COV2.S vaccination and SARS-CoV-2 variants. Method: immunoSEQ multiplex PCR; TCRdb's copy keeps in-frame clones and lacks some. This table has hundreds of thousands of clones, roughly nine tenths appearing once. Source: peripheral blood, taken after recovery from COVID-19. These receptors were obtained from a human donor who had recovered from COVID-19.

This clone was counted a few times. The chain combines TRBV4-1 with TRBJ1-3, with TRBD1 matching over 7 bases. The germline CDR1 and CDR2 sequences are MGHRA and YSYEKL. J was trimmed by 0 bases and V by 1 base; bases with no gene match: 6. The CDR3 spans 17 residues. The CDR3 reads CASSQGDRASSGNTIYF. The CDR3 bases are TGCGCCAGCAGCCAAGGTGACAGGGCAAGCTCTGGAAACACCATATATTTT.

V usage is TRBV18 and J usage is TRBJ1-1; tentative D call: TRBD1 (6 bases). The CDR3 runs 14 residues. CDR1 KGHSH and CDR2 LQKENI come from the germline V gene. V was clipped by 6 bases and J by 3 bases, with 14 bases between them. The CDR3 spells CASSTTGEYTEAFF. The CDR3 nucleotides are TGTGCCAGCTCTACGACAGGAGAATACACTGAAGCTTTCTTT.

The chain combines TRBV7-2 with TRBJ1-1, with a weak D call TRBD1 (6 bases). V lost 1 base and J lost 4, with 13 bases in between. Germline V CDR1 and CDR2: SGHTA, FQGNSA. This CDR3 spans 15 amino acids. This chain's CDR3 is CASSLGAGAGTEAFF. The CDR3 DNA reads TGTGCCAGCAGCTTAGGGGCGGGGGCCGGCACTGAAGCTTTCTTT.

The chain uses TRBV7-8 and TRBJ1-3; D unresolved. The germline gives CDR1 SGHVS, CDR2 FQNEAQ. CDR3 size: 14 residues. V was cut by 1 base and J by 0 bases, with 4 bases left in between. The CDR3 DNA is TGTGCCAGCAGCTTAGGTAACTCTGGAAACACCATATATTTT. This sequence encodes CASSLGNSGNTIYF.

The rearrangement joins TRBV6-6 to TRBJ1-1; possible D gene TRBD1, 5 bases. The germline gives CDR1 MNHNY, CDR2 SVGAGI (reference sequence). This CDR3 is built from 14 residues. V lost 7 bases and J lost 0, with 12 bases in between. CDR3 DNA: TGTGCCAGCAAGCCTGGACACCTGAACACTGAAGCTTTCTTT. It yields the protein CASKPGHLNTEAFF.

The gene calls are TRBV7-2 and TRBJ2-2, with 7 bases matching TRBD2. Trimming cost V 4 bases and J 7 bases; bases outside gene matches: 9. The CDR3 runs to 15 residues. Germline values: CDR1 SGHTA, CDR2 FQGNSA. The CDR3 coding sequence is TGTGCCAGCAGCTACGTTCCTGGGGGGGTCGGGGAGCTGTTTTTT. This translates into CASSYVPGGVGELFF.

The rearrangement links TRBV7-9 to TRBJ2-2; D remains unclear. Germline-derived CDR1 and CDR2 are SEHNR and FQNEAQ (reference sequence). The length of the CDR3 is 13 residues. Trimming pared 4 bases from V and 3 bases from J, leaving 6 bases between. The CDR3 loop is CASSSTDTGELFF. In DNA form, the CDR3 reads TGTGCCAGCAGCTCTACAGACACCGGGGAGCTGTTTTTT.

The V and J genes are TRBV6-1 and TRBJ2-3; 14 nucleotides line up with TRBD2. Trimming removed 2 bases from V and 3 bases from J; junction bases left unmatched: 1. The CDR3 has 16 residues. Germline lookup yields CDR1 MNHNS and CDR2 SASEGT. The CDR3 here is CASSERLAGGTDTQYF. The DNA for the CDR3 is TGTGCCAGCAGTGAAAGACTAGCGGGGGGGACAGATACGCAGTATTTT.

This chain uses TRBV7-2 with TRBJ2-6; 9 bases line up with TRBD1. V lost 4 bases to trimming and J lost 2 bases; unmatched junction nucleotides: 3. Germline V gives CDR1 SGHTA, CDR2 FQGNSA. This CDR3 comprises 16 residues. CDR3 in amino acids: CASSYTGGAGANVLTF. The CDR3 nucleotides are TGTGCCAGCAGCTATACAGGGGGCGCTGGGGCCAACGTCCTGACTTTC.

The gene calls are TRBV6-5 and TRBJ1-2; 9 positions agree with TRBD1. This CDR3 has 13 residues. Germline V gene sequence: CDR1 MNHEY, CDR2 SVGAGI. Unmatched junction bases numbered 4, after V lost 6 bases and J lost 5 bases. CDR3 nucleotides: TGTGCCAGCAGCGTGGGACAGGGTTATGGCTACACCTTC. This translates into CASSVGQGYGYTF.

The chain combines TRBV3-1 (or the pseudogene TRBV3-2) with TRBJ2-3, with 7 nucleotides matching TRBD2. V shed 4 bases and J 2 bases; nucleotides not matched to a gene: 15. This CDR3 is 18 amino acids long. Germline-derived CDR1 and CDR2 are LGHDT and YNNKEL (reference sequence). CDR3 coding DNA: TGTGCCAGCAGCCCCGGAAATTTCGCGGGAGCCTACACAGATACGCAGTATTTT. Amino acids: CASSPGNFAGAYTDTQYF.

The V call is TRBV11-2, the J call TRBJ2-6; no firm D call. The CDR3 runs to 14 residues. Germline V gene data show CDR1 as SGHAT and CDR2 as FQNNGV. Between the trimmed V and J ends, which lost 4 bases and 2 bases, there was a span of 6 bases. CDR3 protein: CASSSYAGANVLTF. The CDR3 DNA is TGTGCCAGCAGCTCCTACGCTGGGGCCAACGTCCTGACTTTC.

This clone was detected a few times. The chain carries TRBV6-2 or TRBV6-3 and TRBJ2-1; D possibly corresponds to TRBD2 (6 bases). Trimming took off 6 bases at V and 2 bases at J, with 14 bases between the two ends. Germline V gene data show CDR1 as MNHEY and CDR2 as SVGEGT. The CDR3 runs to 15 residues. The CDR3 region is CASSPTGETYNEQFF. For the CDR3, the DNA is TGTGCCAGCAGCCCCACGGGAGAGACCTACAATGAGCAGTTCTTC.

This chain joins TRBV2 and TRBJ1-5; maybe TRBD1 (6 bases). From germline, CDR1 is SNHLY and CDR2 FYNNEI. The V gene lost 4 bases and the J gene lost 0 bases, with 10 bases spanning the gap. The CDR3 is 15 amino acids. The CDR3 protein is CASSGQVNSNQPQHF. In DNA, the CDR3 is TGTGCCAGCAGTGGACAGGTAAATAGCAATCAGCCCCAGCATTTT. Combining the CDR3 with reference TRBV2 and TRBJ1-5 gives the whole variable domain EPEVTQTPSHQVTQMGQEVILRCVPISNHLYFYWYRQILGQKVEFLVSFYNNEISEKSEIFDDQFSVERPDGSNFTLKIRSTKLEDSAMYFCASSGQVNSNQPQHFGDGTRLSIL.

The V and J genes are TRBV6-5 and TRBJ2-5; tentative D call: TRBD2 (5 bases). The CDR3 is 15 residues long. V lost 1 base to trimming and J lost 1 base, with 10 bases between them. Germline V gives CDR1 MNHEY, CDR2 SVGAGI. CDR3 sequence: CASSYFGLGQETQYF. For the CDR3, the DNA is TGTGCCAGCAGTTACTTTGGACTGGGCCAAGAGACCCAGTACTTC.

The V call is TRBV4-1, the J call TRBJ1-2, with D tentatively TRBD1 (6 bases). This CDR3 comprises 15 residues. The V gene lost 0 bases and the J gene lost 4 bases, with 12 bases spanning the gap. Germline loops: CDR1 MGHRA, CDR2 YSYEKL. The CDR3 DNA is TGCGCCAGCAGCCAAGATTCTGGGGGCGCCTATGGCTACACCTTC. Its translation is CASSQDSGGAYGYTF.

The chain couples TRBV4-1 to TRBJ2-7; D could derive from TRBD1 or TRBD2 (5 bases each). Trimming shortened V by 1 base and J by 5 bases, and 18 bases separated the two germline ends. Germline assignment: CDR1 MGHRA and CDR2 YSYEKL. This CDR3 spans 16 amino acids. Here the CDR3 DNA reads TGCGCCAGCAGCCAAGGGTTGGGGCGGGTAGAGGACGAGCAGTACTTC. The encoded protein is CASSQGLGRVEDEQYF.

J is TRBJ2-7 and V is TRBV5-1, with TRBD1 matching 9 bases. This CDR3 has 14 residues. J lost 7 bases, V lost 3 bases, and 8 bases had no gene match. The germline gives CDR1 SGHRS, CDR2 YFSETQ. In nucleotides, the CDR3 is TGCGCCAGCAGCTCGGGACAGGGTGTGGGGGAGCAGTACTTC. Amino acid sequence: CASSSGQGVGEQYF.

This chain uses TRBV6-5 with TRBJ2-1, with 8 bases aligning to TRBD1. Germline V gene data show CDR1 as MNHEY and CDR2 as SVGAGI. J gave up 6 bases and V 5 bases, and 9 bases lay outside the gene matches. This CDR3 region has 15 residues. This chain's CDR3 is CASSLDRGLSNEQFF. The CDR3 DNA is TGTGCCAGCAGTCTAGACAGGGGTCTGAGCAATGAGCAGTTCTTC.

The V and J genes are TRBV25-1 and TRBJ2-2; D is ambiguous. Trimming removed 7 bases from V and 1 base from J, with 7 bases in between. Germline loops: CDR1 MGHDK, CDR2 SYGVNS. CDR3 length: 13 residues. Written as DNA, the CDR3 is TGTGCCAGCAAAATAGGGAACACCGGGGAGCTGTTTTTT. It encodes CASKIGNTGELFF.

V and J are TRBV9 and TRBJ2-3, with a tentative D call TRBD1 (5 bases). Germline V gives CDR1 SGDLS, CDR2 YYNGEE. This CDR3 is 15 amino acids long. The V end was cut by 0 bases, the J end by 2 bases, with 10 bases between. The CDR3 DNA is TGTGCCAGCAGCGTAGGCCAGGACAACACAGATACGCAGTATTTT. This translates into CASSVGQDNTDTQYF.

The chain combines TRBV5-1 with TRBJ1-2; D unclear. The CDR3 is 15 amino acids. Germline CDR1 SGHRS, CDR2 YFSETQ. With 2 bases removed from V and 0 bases from J, the gap between germline ends came to 11 bases. CDR3 coding DNA: TGCGCCAGCAGCTTAGGTAGTGGACCTAACTATGGCTACACCTTC. Translated, it gives CASSLGSGPNYGYTF.

This clone was observed a few times. This sequence joins TRBV19 and TRBJ2-6, with 8 bases identical to TRBD1. CDR1 is LNHDA and CDR2 is SQIVND in the germline V gene (reference sequence). The CDR3 is 18 amino acids. V lost 5 bases and J lost 6; bases outside the gene matches: 15. The CDR3 coding sequence is TGTGCCAGTAGTCCCCGGACAGGGCGAATCGGTCTGGCCAACGTCCTGACTTTC. Amino acid sequence: CASSPRTGRIGLANVLTF.

V and J are TRBV5-6 and TRBJ1-5; 10 bases fit TRBD1. Germline V gene data show CDR1 as SGHDT and CDR2 as YYEEEE. This CDR3 is 15 amino acids long. The ends lost 4 bases at V and 6 bases at J; junction bases unmatched: 7. DNA for the CDR3: TGTGCCAGCAGCCCAGGGACAGGGGTGGGTCAGCCCCAGCATTTT. Translated, it gives CASSPGTGVGQPQHF.

The gene calls are TRBV7-2 and TRBJ2-5, with 12 bases aligning to TRBD2. The J segment lost 8 bases and the V segment lost 1 base, leaving 11 bases of the junction unmatched. Germline CDR1 is SGHTA and CDR2 is FQGNSA. This CDR3 region has 17 residues. Here the CDR3 DNA reads TGTGCCAGCAGCTTAGATACGGCTAGCGGGGGGGCCTACACCCAGTACTTC. This codes for CASSLDTASGGAYTQYF.

The genes are TRBV6-5 and TRBJ1-2; TRBD1 might be the D (5 bases). The CDR3 runs to 15 residues. Per germline, CDR1 MNHEY and CDR2 SVGAGI. The V and J ends lost 0 bases and 7 bases respectively, with 15 bases between them. CDR3 DNA sequence: TGTGCCAGCAGTTACTCGAGGGCAGGGACGAGTGGCTACACCTTC. Translated: CASSYSRAGTSGYTF.

This sequence joins TRBV6-2 or TRBV6-3 and TRBJ2-7, with TRBD2 matching 7 bases. The CDR3 loop spans 14 amino acids. The germline CDR1 and CDR2 sequences are MNHEY and SVGEGT. V shed 2 bases, J shed 6 bases, and the junction held 7 bases outside the gene matches. The chain's CDR3 is CASSYSGDPTEQYF. As DNA, the CDR3 is TGTGCCAGCAGTTACAGCGGGGATCCCACCGAGCAGTACTTC.

This chain joins TRBV6-2 or TRBV6-3 and TRBJ1-2; 7 nucleotides agree with TRBD1. This CDR3 has 15 residues. V lost 6 bases to trimming and J lost 3 bases; unmatched junction nucleotides: 10. CDR1 MNHEY and CDR2 SVGEGT come from the germline V gene. The CDR3 loop reads CASSHRDSGDYGYTF. The CDR3 nucleotides are TGTGCCAGCAGCCACCGGGACAGTGGAGACTATGGCTACACCTTC.

J is TRBJ2-1 and V is TRBV12-3 or TRBV12-4; D remains unclear. This CDR3 is built from 13 residues. V was clipped by 7 bases and J by 0 bases, with 7 bases between them. The CDR3 spells CASTKDSYNEQFF. DNA of the CDR3: TGTGCCAGCACTAAAGACTCCTACAATGAGCAGTTCTTC.